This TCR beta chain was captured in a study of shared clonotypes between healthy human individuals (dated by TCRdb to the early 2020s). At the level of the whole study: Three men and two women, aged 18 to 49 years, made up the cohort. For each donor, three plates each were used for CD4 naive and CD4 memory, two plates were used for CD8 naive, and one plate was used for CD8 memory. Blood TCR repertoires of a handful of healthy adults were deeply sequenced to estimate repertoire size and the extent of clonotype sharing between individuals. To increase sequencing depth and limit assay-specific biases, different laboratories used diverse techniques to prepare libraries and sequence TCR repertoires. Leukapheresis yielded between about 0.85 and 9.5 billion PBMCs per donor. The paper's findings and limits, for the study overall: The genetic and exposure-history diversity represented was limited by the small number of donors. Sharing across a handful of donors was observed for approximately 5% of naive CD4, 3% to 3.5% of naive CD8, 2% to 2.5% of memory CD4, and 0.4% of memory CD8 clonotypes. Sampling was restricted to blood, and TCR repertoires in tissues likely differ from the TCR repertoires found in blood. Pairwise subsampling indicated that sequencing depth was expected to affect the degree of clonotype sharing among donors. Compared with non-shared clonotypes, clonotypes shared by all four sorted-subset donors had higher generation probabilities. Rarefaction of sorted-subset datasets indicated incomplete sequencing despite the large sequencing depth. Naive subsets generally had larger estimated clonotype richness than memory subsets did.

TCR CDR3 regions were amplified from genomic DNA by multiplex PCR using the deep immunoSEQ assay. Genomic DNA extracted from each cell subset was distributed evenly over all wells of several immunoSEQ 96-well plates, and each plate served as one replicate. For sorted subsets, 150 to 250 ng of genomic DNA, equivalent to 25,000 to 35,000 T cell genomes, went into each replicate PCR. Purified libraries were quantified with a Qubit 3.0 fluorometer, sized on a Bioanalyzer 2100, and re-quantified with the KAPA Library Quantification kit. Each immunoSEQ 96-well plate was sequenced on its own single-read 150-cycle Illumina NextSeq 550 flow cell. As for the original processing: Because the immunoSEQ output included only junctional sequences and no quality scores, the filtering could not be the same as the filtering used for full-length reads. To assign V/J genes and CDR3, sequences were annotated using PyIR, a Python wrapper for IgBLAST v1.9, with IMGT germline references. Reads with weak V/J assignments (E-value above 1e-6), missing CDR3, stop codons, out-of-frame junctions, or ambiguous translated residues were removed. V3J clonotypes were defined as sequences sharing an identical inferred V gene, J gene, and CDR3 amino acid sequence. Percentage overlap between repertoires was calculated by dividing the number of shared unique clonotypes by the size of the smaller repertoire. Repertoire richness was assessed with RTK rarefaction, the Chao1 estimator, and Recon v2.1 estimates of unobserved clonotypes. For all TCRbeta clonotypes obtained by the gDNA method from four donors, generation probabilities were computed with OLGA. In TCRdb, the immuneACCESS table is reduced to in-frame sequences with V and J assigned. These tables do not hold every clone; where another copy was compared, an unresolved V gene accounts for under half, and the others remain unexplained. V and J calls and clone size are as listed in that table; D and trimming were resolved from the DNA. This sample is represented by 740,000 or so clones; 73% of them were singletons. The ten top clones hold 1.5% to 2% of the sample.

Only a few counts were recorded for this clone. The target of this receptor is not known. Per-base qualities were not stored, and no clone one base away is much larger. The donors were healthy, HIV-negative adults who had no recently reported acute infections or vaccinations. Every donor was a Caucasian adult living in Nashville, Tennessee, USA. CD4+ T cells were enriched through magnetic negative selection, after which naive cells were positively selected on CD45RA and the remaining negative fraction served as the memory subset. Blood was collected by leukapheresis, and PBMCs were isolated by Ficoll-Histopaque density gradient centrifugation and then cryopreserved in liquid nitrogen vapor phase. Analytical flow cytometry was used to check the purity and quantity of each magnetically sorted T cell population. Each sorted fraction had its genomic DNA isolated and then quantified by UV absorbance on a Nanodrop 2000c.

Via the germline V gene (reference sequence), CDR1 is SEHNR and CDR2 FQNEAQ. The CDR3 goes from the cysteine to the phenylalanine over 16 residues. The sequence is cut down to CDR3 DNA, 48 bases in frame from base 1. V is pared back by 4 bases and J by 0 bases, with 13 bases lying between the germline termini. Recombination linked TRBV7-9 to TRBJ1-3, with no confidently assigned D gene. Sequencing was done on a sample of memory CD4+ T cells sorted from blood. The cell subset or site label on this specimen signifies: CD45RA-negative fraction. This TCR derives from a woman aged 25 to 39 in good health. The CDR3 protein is CASSSTRRNSGNTIYF. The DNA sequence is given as TGTGCCAGCAGCTCAACGCGACGGAACTCTGGAAACACCATATATTTT.